These 22 T cell receptor beta chains came from one sample sequenced in a study of T cell changes during pregnancy in multiple sclerosis (dated by TCRdb to between 2019 and 2020). The library was obtained by the immunoSEQ multiplex PCR assay. Drawn from immuneACCESS, this table holds only the in-frame rearrangements with V and J called that TCRdb kept. Clones are partly lost; checked studies trace under half to an unresolved V gene and leave the rest unexplained. The sample records approximately 51,000 clones, roughly 93% of which are singletons. The leading ten clones occupy 1.5% to 2% of the sample. Sequenced material: peripheral blood, taken in the second trimester of pregnancy. These receptors were taken from a female donor with multiple sclerosis, enrolled in a pregnancy study.

The CDR3 protein is CASSTSGGPRSEQFF. CDR3 coding DNA: TGTGCCAGCAGCACCTCAGGCGGGCCGCGTTCTGAGCAGTTCTTC. The V and J genes are TRBV9 and TRBJ2-1; D is possibly TRBD2 (5 bases). CDR1 and CDR2 (germline): SGDLS, YYNGEE. CDR3 size: 15 residues. V lost 4 bases and J lost 9, with 20 bases in between.

This clone occurred a few times. V is TRBV11-3 and J is TRBJ1-5, with unresolved D. CDR3 length: 13 residues. Trimming removed 2 bases at V and 3 bases at J, with 5 bases between. CDR1 and CDR2 from the germline V gene are SGHNT and YENEEA. The CDR3 sequence: CASSLSINQPQHF. The CDR3 DNA reads TGTGCCAGCAGCTTAAGCATCAATCAGCCCCAGCATTTT.

CDR3 region: CASSAPPGTGYF. The CDR3 bases are TGTGCCAGCAGTGCCCCTCCCGGGACAGGGTACTTC. The V gene is TRBV6-1, the J gene TRBJ2-7; 8 bases are a match to TRBD1. This CDR3 contains 12 residues. Germline values: CDR1 MNHNS, CDR2 SASEGT. Trimming took 4 bases from V and 12 from J; bases not matched to a gene: 8.

This chain uses TRBV5-5 with TRBJ2-7, with D tentatively TRBD1 (6 bases). CDR3 length: 12 residues. Looked up from germline, CDR1 is SGHKS and CDR2 is YYEKEE (reference sequence). V lost 2 bases to trimming and J lost 4 bases, with 7 bases between them. The CDR3 here is CASSLGGYEQYF. DNA of the CDR3: TGTGCCAGCAGCTTAGGGGGATACGAGCAGTACTTC.

The chain combines TRBV27 with TRBJ2-4, with D perhaps TRBD2 (5 bases). V shed 1 base and J shed 0 bases, with 13 bases lying between them. The CDR3 is 17 residues long. Germline loops: CDR1 MNHEY, CDR2 SMNVEV (reference sequence). The CDR3 here is CASSLYAPGLAKNIQYF. CDR3 sequence (DNA): TGTGCCAGCAGTTTATACGCCCCCGGACTAGCCAAAAACATTCAGTACTTC.

The CDR3 DNA is TGTGCCACCAGCCCCAGGACTAGCGGGAGGGTGGAGACCCAGTACTTC. It is translated as CATSPRTSGRVETQYF. The rearrangement links TRBV15 to TRBJ2-5; 15 bases fit TRBD2. Losses at the gene ends were 5 bases for V and 5 bases for J; bases not matched to a gene: 6. Germline V gene sequence: CDR1 LNHNV, CDR2 YYDKDF (reference sequence). This CDR3 has 16 residues.

The chain carries TRBV11-3 and TRBJ1-2; 9 positions match TRBD1. The germline V gene encodes CDR1 SGHNT and CDR2 YENEEA. V shed 5 bases, J shed 4 bases, and the junction held 11 bases outside the gene matches. CDR3 length: 16 amino acids. CDR3 residues: CASSLGTGRNLYGYTF. CDR3 nucleotides: TGTGCCAGCAGCCTCGGGACAGGGCGGAATCTCTATGGCTACACCTTC. The complete variable domain, with remaining parts taken from reference TRBV11-3 and TRBJ1-2, reads EAGVVQSPRYKIIEKKQPVAFWCNPISGHNTLYWYLQNLGQGPELLIRYENEEAVDDSQLPKDRFSAERLKGVDSTLKIQPAELGDSAVYLCASSLGTGRNLYGYTFGSGTRLTVV.

The J gene is TRBJ2-7, the V gene TRBV30; TRBD1 aligns across 10 bases. The germline CDR1 and CDR2 sequences are GTSNPN and SVGIG (reference sequence). With 0 bases clipped from V and 4 bases from J, the junction kept 6 bases outside the gene matches. The CDR3 consists of 15 residues. This chain's CDR3 is CAWSVRQGAEYEQYF. In DNA, the CDR3 is TGTGCCTGGAGTGTACGACAGGGGGCGGAATACGAGCAGTACTTC.

The V gene is TRBV20-1, the J gene TRBJ2-1, with 7 positions matching TRBD1. The CDR3 runs to 11 residues. Trimming removed 7 bases from V and 8 bases from J; junction bases left unmatched: 5. The germline gives CDR1 DFQATT, CDR2 SNEGSKA (reference sequence). CDR3 sequence (DNA): TGCAGTGGAACAGGGGTCGATGAGCAGTTCTTC. Translating it yields CSGTGVDEQFF.

The chain has TRBV7-2 and TRBJ1-1; D is unresolved. From germline, CDR1 is SGHTA and CDR2 FQGNSA. The V and J ends lost 6 bases and 0 bases respectively, with 14 bases between them. The CDR3 is made up of 15 amino acids. The CDR3 nucleotides are TGTGCCAGCAGTCTCGGACTGGGTTTGAACACTGAAGCTTTCTTT. This sequence encodes CASSLGLGLNTEAFF.

V is TRBV23-1 and J is TRBJ2-2; TRBD1 matches at 8 bases. TRBV23-1 carries the ORF label, with uncertain function. After removal of 4 bases from V and 6 bases from J, the junction contained 10 bases not matched to a gene. The CDR3 has 16 residues. DNA for the CDR3: TGCGCCAGCAGTCCGGCCAGGGGGCTTGTCCCCGGGGAGCTGTTTTTT. Amino acids: CASSPARGLVPGELFF.

CDR3 amino acids: CASRSGTGNYGYTF. CDR3 coding DNA: TGTGCCAGCAGGTCCGGGACAGGGAACTATGGCTACACCTTC. The chain links TRBV28 to TRBJ1-2, with 9 bases identical to TRBD1. The CDR3 extends over 14 amino acids. The V segment lost 6 bases and the J segment 2 bases; nucleotides outside the gene matches: 4. The germline V gene encodes CDR1 MDHEN and CDR2 SYDVKM.

J is TRBJ1-1 and V is TRBV19, with D hard to call. The germline CDR1 and CDR2 sequences are LNHDA and SQIVND (reference sequence). V lost 4 bases and J 1 base, leaving 13 bases between the germline ends. The CDR3 is 15 amino acids. CDR3 residues: CASSTRREKNTEAFF. Written as DNA, the CDR3 is TGTGCCAGTAGTACACGACGGGAAAAGAACACTGAAGCTTTCTTT.

V gene TRBV10-3 combines with J gene TRBJ1-4; the D is unclear. Trimming removed 2 bases from V and 4 bases from J, with 8 bases in between. The CDR3 contains 14 residues. CDR1 and CDR2 from the germline V gene are ENHRY and SYGVKD. This CDR3 is CAISEGSNNEKLFF. In DNA, the CDR3 is TGTGCCATCAGTGAGGGCTCCAATAATGAAAAACTGTTTTTT.

This rearrangement joins TRBV7-2 to TRBJ2-1; 13 bases agree with TRBD2. Germline V CDR1 and CDR2: SGHTA, FQGNSA. The CDR3 has 16 residues. V lost 1 base to trimming and J lost 7 bases; unmatched junction nucleotides: 4. The CDR3 DNA reads as TGTGCCAGCAGCTTAGTGGGGACTAGCGGGACGAATGAGCAGTTCTTC. Translation: CASSLVGTSGTNEQFF. The complete variable domain, with remaining parts taken from reference TRBV7-2 and TRBJ2-1, reads GAGVSQSPSNKVTEKGKDVELRCDPISGHTALYWYRQSLGQGLEFLIYFQGNSAPDKSGLPSDRFSAERTGGSVSTLTIQRTQQEDSAVYLCASSLVGTSGTNEQFFGPGTRLTVL.

The genes are TRBV11-2 and TRBJ2-1; 11 bases fit TRBD1. The CDR3 has 16 residues. J lost 12 bases, V lost 4 bases, and 14 bases had no gene match. In germline, CDR1 is SGHAT, CDR2 FQNNGV. CDR3 nucleotide sequence: TGTGCCAGCAGCTCCGAAACCGGGACAGGGGGTGTACTGCAGTTCTTC. The encoded protein is CASSSETGTGGVLQFF.

The chain carries TRBV27 and TRBJ1-2; 7 nucleotides agree with TRBD1. CDR1 is MNHEY and CDR2 is SMNVEV in the germline V gene (reference sequence). This CDR3 has 17 residues. The ends lost 7 bases at V and 4 bases at J; junction bases unmatched: 18. The CDR3 sequence: CASTSFIQGSMPYGYTF. The CDR3 nucleotides read TGTGCCAGCACCTCGTTTATACAGGGGTCAATGCCCTATGGCTACACCTTC.

Of note for this clone: Germline is not matched at one junction end, which may reflect a read error. This chain uses TRBV13 with TRBJ2-3, with TRBD1 as a possible D gene (5 bases). This CDR3 region has 15 residues. Germline values: CDR1 PRHDT, CDR2 FYEKMQ (reference sequence). The DNA for the CDR3 is TGTGCCAGCACCTTATGGGGCGGAATCACAGATACGCAGTATTTT. Residues: CASTLWGGITDTQYF.

This clone was picked up one time. The chain has TRBV27 and TRBJ2-1; TRBD2 agrees at 12 bases. The V segment lost 6 bases and the J segment 7 bases; nucleotides outside the gene matches: 10. This CDR3 is built from 16 residues. The germline V gene has CDR1 MNHEY and CDR2 SMNVEV (reference sequence). In DNA, the CDR3 is TGTGCCAGCAGATCTGGACTAGCGGGAAGGTATAATGAGCAGTTCTTC. It specifies CASRSGLAGRYNEQFF.

This chain links TRBV19 with TRBJ1-3; D remains ambiguous. Germline CDR1 reads LNHDA; CDR2 reads SQIVND (reference sequence). CDR3 length: 18 residues. The ends were cut back, 8 bases at V and 4 bases at J, with 27 bases in the middle. CDR3 loop: CASCAAVMLPGSGNTIYF. The CDR3 DNA sequence: TGTGCCAGTTGCGCGGCCGTCATGTTACCTGGTTCGGGAAACACCATATATTTT. The entire variable domain, with the rest obtained from reference TRBV19 and TRBJ1-3, is as follows: DGGITQSPKYLFRKEGQNVTLSCEQNLNHDAMYWYRQDPGQGLRLIYYSQIVNDFQKGDIAEGYSVSREKKESFPLTVTSAQKNPTAFYLCASCAAVMLPGSGNTIYFGEGSWLTVV.

The chain recombines TRBV7-3 with TRBJ2-3; TRBD2 matches 12 bases. The CDR3 sequence is 15 residues long. From germline, CDR1 is SGHTA and CDR2 FQGTGA. Trimming removed 6 bases from V and 5 bases from J; junction bases left unmatched: 6. As DNA, the CDR3 is TGTGCCAGCAGTAGAACTAGCGGGAGGATAGATACGCAGTATTTT. Translation gives CASSRTSGRIDTQYF.

V usage is TRBV29-1 and J usage is TRBJ2-7, with TRBD2 as a possible D gene (6 bases). Trimming shortened V by 3 bases and J by 2 bases, and 11 bases separated the two germline ends. The CDR3 is made up of 13 amino acids. CDR1 and CDR2 (germline): SQVTM, ANQGSEA. The CDR3 protein is CSVDLPGAYEQYF. The DNA of the CDR3 is TGCAGCGTTGATTTACCGGGAGCCTACGAGCAGTACTTC.